This T cell receptor (beta chain) was captured in a study of cytomegalovirus exposure and HLA in healthy donors. General observations from the study: Listed as cytomegalovirus-associated were over 150 TCR beta chains.

Germline V gene data show CDR1 as SQVTM and CDR2 as ANQGSEA. The CDR3 runs to 16 residues. Trimming cost V 0 bases and J 10 bases, with 22 bases left between them. Note on this clone: The antigen remains unidentified.

The donors were in the roughly 130-subject validation cohort; that cohort was separate from the roughly 730-subject first cohort. Profiled with immunoSEQ multiplex PCR; TCRdb holds only in-frame clones, not every one. The sample holds about 130,000 clones, 85% to 90% seen once. V and J are TRBV29-1 and TRBJ2-1; a possible D gene is TRBD2 (6 bases). The sample taken for sequencing was PBMCs. The receptor was isolated from a man in his thirties or forties in good health and CMV-seronegative. CDR3 region: CSVEDRLATNQGEQFF. The CDR3, as DNA: TGCAGCGTTGAAGATCGCCTAGCGACCAACCAAGGGGAGCAGTTCTTC.